One and the same sample provided the 29 T cell receptor beta chains below, sequenced in a study of blood T cell repertoires in COVID-19. The repertoire was sequenced with immunoSEQ multiplex PCR; TCRdb's copy has only in-frame clones and lacks some. The sample lists about 380,000 clones, roughly 90% seen once, with almost 3% in the top ten. Sequencing was carried out using PBMCs or T cells enriched from blood (not recorded which). The source is a woman aged 30 to 39 who had recovered from COVID-19.

This CDR3 is CASSEGSSPNQPQHF. The CDR3, as DNA: TGTGCCAGCAGTGAAGGGAGCAGCCCCAATCAGCCCCAGCATTTT. The V and J genes are TRBV2 and TRBJ1-5, with D uncertain. Germline V gives CDR1 SNHLY, CDR2 FYNNEI. With 1 base removed from V and 3 bases from J, the gap between germline ends came to 10 bases. The CDR3 length is 15 residues. The complete variable domain, with remaining parts taken from reference TRBV2 and TRBJ1-5, reads EPEVTQTPSHQVTQMGQEVILRCVPISNHLYFYWYRQILGQKVEFLVSFYNNEISEKSEIFDDQFSVERPDGSNFTLKIRSTKLEDSAMYFCASSEGSSPNQPQHFGDGTRLSIL.

The rearrangement joins TRBV4-2 to TRBJ2-1; unclear D gene. CDR3 length: 13 amino acids. Germline CDR1 and CDR2: LGHNA and YNFKEQ. The V gene lost 0 bases and the J gene lost 9 bases, with 9 bases spanning the gap. In nucleotides, the CDR3 is TGTGCCAGCAGCCAAGATAGCCTACGTGAGCAGTTCTTC. Translating gives CASSQDSLREQFF.

V is TRBV30 and J is TRBJ2-1; possible D gene TRBD2, 6 bases. The CDR3 sequence is 15 residues long. Germline V lookup: CDR1 GTSNPN, CDR2 SVGIG (reference sequence). V was pared by 3 bases and J by 1 base, with 13 bases between. The CDR3 is CAWSYGTSSYNEQFF. CDR3 in DNA: TGTGCCTGGAGCTACGGGACTTCATCCTACAATGAGCAGTTCTTC.

V and J are TRBV24-1 and TRBJ2-1; 8 nucleotides line up with TRBD2. CDR1 KGHDR and CDR2 SFDVKD come from the germline V gene. This CDR3 has 15 residues. After removal of 3 bases from V and 8 bases from J, the junction contained 8 bases not matched to a gene. The CDR3 nucleotides are TGTGCCACCAGTGATCATGCGACTAGCGTCCATGAGCAGTTCTTC. Amino acids: CATSDHATSVHEQFF.

The gene calls are TRBV4-1 and TRBJ1-5; D uncertain. V was cut by 0 bases and J by 1 base, with 4 bases left in between. Germline values: CDR1 MGHRA, CDR2 YSYEKL. This CDR3 comprises 14 residues. In nucleotides, the CDR3 is TGCGCCAGCAGCCAAGAGGGCAGCAATCAGCCCCAGCATTTT. It encodes CASSQEGSNQPQHF.

This rearrangement joins TRBV28 to TRBJ2-7, with D perhaps TRBD1 (6 bases). The V and J ends lost 8 bases and 3 bases respectively, with 11 bases between them. Germline V gene lookup returns CDR1 MDHEN and CDR2 SYDVKM. The CDR3 has 12 residues. CDR3 region: CASHQGLYEQYF. The CDR3 coding sequence is TGTGCCAGCCATCAGGGGCTCTACGAGCAGTACTTC.

The chain recombines TRBV19 with TRBJ2-7; TRBD2 agrees at 8 bases. Germline-derived CDR1 and CDR2 are LNHDA and SQIVND (reference sequence). V lost 5 bases, J lost 4 bases, and 4 bases stayed unmatched. The CDR3 runs 13 residues. This CDR3 is CASSAGGAYEQYF. The DNA for the CDR3 is TGTGCCAGTAGTGCCGGGGGGGCTTACGAGCAGTACTTC.

The chain joins TRBV4-1 to TRBJ1-1, with D perhaps matching TRBD1 (5 bases). The CDR3 runs to 15 residues. Germline V gene lookup returns CDR1 MGHRA and CDR2 YSYEKL. With 0 bases removed from V and 1 base from J, the gap between germline ends came to 9 bases. The CDR3: CASSQDPGQNTEAFF. In nucleotides, the CDR3 is TGCGCCAGCAGCCAAGATCCCGGACAGAACACTGAAGCTTTCTTT.

This chain links TRBV27 with TRBJ1-4, with 8 bases that match TRBD1. Germline-derived CDR1 and CDR2 are MNHEY and SMNVEV (reference sequence). The CDR3 extends over 15 amino acids. Trimming took 6 bases from V and 2 from J; bases not matched to a gene: 5. The CDR3 sequence is CASSRNRGTNEKLFF. In DNA, the CDR3 is TGTGCCAGCAGCCGCAACAGGGGGACTAATGAAAAACTGTTTTTT.

V usage is TRBV19 and J usage is TRBJ2-3; D is uncertain. CDR1 and CDR2 from the germline V gene are LNHDA and SQIVND (reference sequence). The CDR3 totals 13 residues. V gave up 5 bases and J gave up 2 bases, with 8 bases separating them. The CDR3, as DNA: TGTGCCAGTAGTTCACTACTCACAGATACGCAGTATTTT. Encoded protein: CASSSLLTDTQYF.

The chain uses TRBV5-1 and TRBJ2-1, with TRBD2 matching 7 bases. The CDR3 sequence is 16 residues long. V dropped 2 bases and J dropped 0; count of bases not matched to a gene: 5. Germline lookup yields CDR1 SGHRS and CDR2 YFSETQ. In DNA, the CDR3 is TGCGCCAGCAGCTTTCTCGGGACTACCTCCTACAATGAGCAGTTCTTC. Its protein product is CASSFLGTTSYNEQFF.

A single count supports this clone. The chain couples TRBV3-1 (or the pseudogene TRBV3-2) to TRBJ2-7; maybe TRBD2 (5 bases). The V gene lost 0 bases and the J gene lost 7 bases, with 13 bases spanning the gap. In germline, CDR1 is LGHDT, CDR2 YNNKEL (reference sequence). The CDR3 loop spans 14 amino acids. DNA for the CDR3: TGTGCCAGCAGCCAAGATGGCGGCCCGGGGGAGCAGTACTTC. Translating gives CASSQDGGPGEQYF.

The chain has TRBV5-6 and TRBJ2-3; tentatively, D is TRBD2 (6 bases). The V and J ends lost 1 base and 1 base respectively, with 13 bases between them. Germline values: CDR1 SGHDT, CDR2 YYEEEE. The CDR3 is made up of 16 amino acids. The DNA for the CDR3 is TGTGCCAGCAGCTTGTTGGGGGGAACGGGCACAGATACGCAGTATTTT. Protein product: CASSLLGGTGTDTQYF.

V usage is TRBV29-1 and J usage is TRBJ2-1; D may be TRBD1 (6 bases). The ends were cut back, 2 bases at V and 5 bases at J, with 16 bases in the middle. CDR3 length: 15 amino acids. Germline-derived CDR1 and CDR2 are SQVTM and ANQGSEA. In DNA, the CDR3 is TGCAGCGTTGAATTTCAGGACAGCGTCCACAATGAGCAGTTCTTC. This sequence encodes CSVEFQDSVHNEQFF.

This clone came up a few times. The J gene is TRBJ1-2, the V gene TRBV7-9, with 7 bases fitting TRBD1. The CDR3 is made up of 15 amino acids. The germline V gene encodes CDR1 SEHNR and CDR2 FQNEAQ (reference sequence). With 0 bases clipped from V and 3 bases from J, the junction kept 4 bases outside the gene matches. The CDR3 DNA follows: TGTGCCAGCAGCTTAGCGACAGGGACCTACTATGGCTACACCTTC. It is translated as CASSLATGTYYGYTF.

This chain links TRBV9 with TRBJ1-1; possibly TRBD1 for D (5 bases). CDR1 is SGDLS and CDR2 is YYNGEE in the germline V gene. The CDR3 has 17 amino acids. Deletions cut 4 bases from V and 0 bases from J, with 19 bases between. DNA of the CDR3: TGTGCCAGCAGCACCACAGGAGCAAGTGAGATGAACACTGAAGCTTTCTTT. Translated: CASSTTGASEMNTEAFF.

The chain links TRBV30 to TRBJ2-5; D unresolved. The CDR3 consists of 14 residues. V was pared by 3 bases and J by 2 bases, with 13 bases between. The germline gives CDR1 GTSNPN, CDR2 SVGIG (reference sequence). CDR3 nucleotide sequence: TGTGCCTGGAGGTCGTGGCAGTCACAAGAGACCCAGTACTTC. This encodes CAWRSWQSQETQYF.

V gene TRBV28 combines with J gene TRBJ1-2, with a weak D call TRBD1 (6 bases). Germline values: CDR1 MDHEN, CDR2 SYDVKM. The CDR3 length is 14 residues. Between the trimmed V and J ends, which lost 10 bases and 6 bases, there was a span of 21 bases. CDR3 nucleotide sequence: TGTGCCACTCTACCGGGGGGGCATGCGAATGGCTACACCTTC. Translation gives CATLPGGHANGYTF.

This sequence joins TRBV4-2 and TRBJ2-7, with 7 bases lining up with TRBD1. The V segment lost 0 bases and the J segment 2 bases; nucleotides outside the gene matches: 13. The CDR3 sequence is 18 residues long. In germline, CDR1 is LGHNA, CDR2 YNFKEQ. The CDR3 DNA follows: TGTGCCAGCAGCCAAGAAGCCAACCGACAGGGTTACGCCTACGAGCAGTACTTC. Amino acids: CASSQEANRQGYAYEQYF.

The chain carries TRBV5-6 and TRBJ2-2; 11 nucleotides align to TRBD2. J lost 3 bases, V lost 4 bases, and 5 bases had no gene match. Germline V gives CDR1 SGHDT, CDR2 YYEEEE. The CDR3 runs 16 residues. The CDR3 reads CASSLPGLADTGELFF. The CDR3 nucleotides are TGTGCCAGCAGCCTACCGGGACTAGCGGACACCGGGGAGCTGTTTTTT.

The chain has TRBV30 and TRBJ1-5; the D is unclear. CDR1 and CDR2 (germline): GTSNPN, SVGIG (reference sequence). The CDR3 spans 13 residues. V lost 1 base to trimming and J lost 6 bases, with 10 bases between them. In nucleotides, the CDR3 is TGTGCCTGGAGTGGAGGGCCAAGTCAGCCCCAGCATTTT. Translation: CAWSGGPSQPQHF.

The J gene is TRBJ1-2, the V gene TRBV7-2, with TRBD1 as a possible D gene (5 bases). Germline CDR1 is SGHTA and CDR2 is FQGNSA. V was cut by 5 bases and J by 1 base, with 11 bases left in between. CDR3 size: 14 residues. The CDR3, as DNA: TGTGCCAGCAGCATTGGACAAGTTAACTATGGCTACACCTTC. This gives the protein CASSIGQVNYGYTF.

CDR3 residues: CASSKYQEVGGRRGGYTF. For the CDR3, the DNA is TGTGCCAGCAGCAAATATCAGGAGGTCGGTGGCAGGAGGGGTGGCTACACCTTC. V is TRBV3-1 (or the pseudogene TRBV3-2) and J is TRBJ1-2, with a possible D match to TRBD1 (5 bases). The CDR3 sequence is 18 residues long. Trimming removed 5 bases at V and 7 bases at J, with 29 bases between. Germline V gene lookup returns CDR1 LGHDT and CDR2 YNNKEL (reference sequence).

The chain couples TRBV12-3 or TRBV12-4 to TRBJ2-7, with TRBD2 matching over 7 bases. Unmatched junction bases numbered 4, after V lost 6 bases and J lost 2 bases. The CDR3 extends over 13 amino acids. The chain's CDR3 is CASRRREAYEQYF. In nucleotides, the CDR3 is TGTGCCAGCAGGCGACGGGAGGCCTACGAGCAGTACTTC.

The chain uses TRBV7-3 and TRBJ2-5; TRBD2 agrees at 8 bases. The CDR3 has 16 residues. Germline lookup yields CDR1 SGHTA and CDR2 FQGTGA. The V gene end was trimmed by 4 bases and the J gene end by 5 bases; junction bases not matched to a gene: 12. The CDR3 here is CASSSTNGGAGETQYF. The CDR3 coding sequence is TGTGCCAGCAGCTCGACCAACGGGGGGGCGGGCGAGACCCAGTACTTC.

The genes are TRBV10-1 and TRBJ1-1; 10 bases map to TRBD1. V was clipped by 6 bases and J by 4 bases; unmatched bases: 2. The CDR3 length is 13 residues. The germline gives CDR1 WNHNN, CDR2 SYGVQD (reference sequence). CDR3 DNA sequence: TGCGCCAGCAGCCGGGACAGGGGCACTGAAGCTTTCTTT. Amino acid sequence: CASSRDRGTEAFF.

The chain is built from TRBV2 and TRBJ2-7; 11 bases align to TRBD1. The trim removed 7 bases at V and 6 bases at J, leaving 5 bases unmatched. The CDR3 extends over 13 amino acids. Germline lookup yields CDR1 SNHLY and CDR2 FYNNEI. The CDR3 nucleotides read TGTGCCAGCAAACCGGGACAGGGGGTCGAGCAGTACTTC. Its protein is CASKPGQGVEQYF.

The table lists this clone with a count of one. The V gene is TRBV29-1, the J gene TRBJ1-4, with 9 nucleotides matching TRBD1. J gave up 5 bases and V 7 bases, and 11 bases lay outside the gene matches. The CDR3 is 15 residues long. In germline, CDR1 is SQVTM, CDR2 ANQGSEA. CDR3 nucleotide sequence: TGCAGCGCCAAGTATTGGGACAGGGTGAATGAAAAACTGTTTTTT. Protein: CSAKYWDRVNEKLFF.

The chain joins TRBV4-1 to TRBJ2-7; 8 bases are shared with TRBD2. CDR1 and CDR2 (germline): MGHRA, YSYEKL. This CDR3 contains 15 residues. Unmatched junction bases numbered 2, after V lost 1 base and J lost 0 bases. The CDR3 DNA follows: TGCGCCAGCAGCCAAGTTACTAGCGGCTCCTACGAGCAGTACTTC. It yields the protein CASSQVTSGSYEQYF.